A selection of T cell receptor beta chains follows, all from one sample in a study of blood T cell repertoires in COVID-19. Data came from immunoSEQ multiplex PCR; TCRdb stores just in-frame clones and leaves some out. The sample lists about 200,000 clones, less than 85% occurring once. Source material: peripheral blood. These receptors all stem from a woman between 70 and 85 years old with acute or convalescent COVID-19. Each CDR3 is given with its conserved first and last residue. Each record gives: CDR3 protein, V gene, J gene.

CDR3: CAWTIDRTSVITGELFF
V: TRBV30
J: TRBJ2-2

CDR3: CASSLSKGAGANVLTF
V: TRBV3-1/TRBV3-2
J: TRBJ2-6

CDR3: CASRGTSGNTYEQYF
V: TRBV2
J: TRBJ2-7

CDR3: CASSAGLAGEAYEQFF
V: TRBV2
J: TRBJ2-1

CDR3: CASSILLLAGTYNEQFF
V: TRBV19
J: TRBJ2-1

CDR3: CASSPGAGNYGYTF
V: TRBV18
J: TRBJ1-2

CDR3: CASSQEGRGSSTEAFF
V: TRBV14
J: TRBJ1-1

CDR3: CAWSRTSGSQETQYF
V: TRBV30
J: TRBJ2-5

CDR3: CASSVVATDTQYF
V: TRBV2
J: TRBJ2-3

CDR3: CASSVLAGGGETQYF
V: TRBV2
J: TRBJ2-5

CDR3: CASSLGDRPYEQYF
V: TRBV5-1
J: TRBJ2-7

CDR3: CASSYVGLRLRRGNTIYF
V: TRBV28
J: TRBJ1-3

CDR3: CASSQDLQGWETQYF
V: TRBV3-1/TRBV3-2
J: TRBJ2-5

CDR3: CASRGTGGLLEQYF
V: TRBV5-1
J: TRBJ2-7

CDR3: CSVATGGGVLNTEAFF
V: TRBV29-1
J: TRBJ1-1

CDR3: CASSWGGTEAFF
V: TRBV2
J: TRBJ1-1

CDR3: CASSFSGGLNTDTQYF
V: TRBV28
J: TRBJ2-3

CDR3: CASSYSGQGYEQYF
V: TRBV6-5
J: TRBJ2-7

CDR3: CASSQSLAGLGIQYF
V: TRBV3-1/TRBV3-2
J: TRBJ2-4

CDR3: CSVDDSPTDTQYF
V: TRBV29-1
J: TRBJ2-3

CDR3: CAWGTSGKSTGELFF
V: TRBV30
J: TRBJ2-2

CDR3: CASSLVVAGGGNEQFF
V: TRBV5-6
J: TRBJ2-1

CDR3: CATSDYTVDTGELFF
V: TRBV24-1
J: TRBJ2-2

CDR3: CASSETDRERSPLHF
V: TRBV2
J: TRBJ1-6

CDR3: CASSPGTSVSDTQYF
V: TRBV7-2
J: TRBJ2-3

CDR3: CASSEGIGVYQPQHF
V: TRBV2
J: TRBJ1-5

CDR3: CASLQGSGMETQYF
V: TRBV6-5
J: TRBJ2-5

CDR3: CASSLEARSGNTIYF
V: TRBV28
J: TRBJ1-3

CDR3: CASRLREGSNEQFF
V: TRBV19
J: TRBJ2-1